This entry lists 7 T cell receptor beta chains sequenced from one sample in a study of early T cells in non-severe SARS-CoV-2 infection. TCRdb fed the 5' RACE reads into MiXCR, producing one record per CDR3 protein. Among over 45,000 distinct CDR3 sequences, roughly 5.3% were seen once, and the ten largest hold about 5%. The sequenced material came from whole blood. The source is an adult who was a healthcare worker with PCR-confirmed SARS-CoV-2 infection or an uninfected control (not recorded which).

This clonotype was detected once. This chain connects TRBV20-1 to TRBJ2-3; 9 bases are shared with TRBD1. Germline trimming cut 6 bases from V and 2 bases from J; bases unmatched to any gene: 9. The CDR3 runs 15 residues. Germline CDR1 reads DFQATT; CDR2 reads SNEGSKA (reference sequence). In DNA form, the CDR3 reads TGCAGTGCGGTACACAGGGGGCTTGACACAGATACGCAGTATTTT. This gives the protein CSAVHRGLDTDTQYF.

This clonotype was observed many times. The V gene is TRBV7-2, the J gene TRBJ1-5, with 9 bases aligning to TRBD1. From germline, CDR1 is SGHTA and CDR2 FQGNSA. V shed 5 bases and J 2 bases; nucleotides not matched to a gene: 4. The CDR3 is 15 residues long. The CDR3 reads CASSPYRGRNQPQHF. CDR3 nucleotide sequence: TGTGCCAGCAGCCCATACAGGGGGCGCAATCAGCCCCAGCATTTT.

The chain combines TRBV29-1 with TRBJ1-1; the D is unclear. Germline CDR1 reads SQVTM; CDR2 reads ANQGSEA. This CDR3 region has 13 residues. Trimming removed 2 bases from V and 0 bases from J, with 7 bases in between. CDR3 nucleotides: TGCAGCGTTGAAACAAGCATGAACACTGAAGCTTTCTTT. This codes for CSVETSMNTEAFF.

There are a few counts of this clonotype. This chain connects TRBV18 to TRBJ2-1; D assignment may be TRBD1 or TRBD2 (7 bases each). This CDR3 contains 14 residues. The germline CDR1 and CDR2 sequences are KGHSH and LQKENI. V was clipped by 8 bases and J by 8 bases, with 19 bases between them. The CDR3 spells CASLTRGGLDEQFF. CDR3 DNA: TGTGCCAGCCTGACCAGGGGGGGGTTGGATGAGCAGTTCTTC.

This clonotype occurred a few times. V gene TRBV20-1 combines with J gene TRBJ1-6, with a possible D match to TRBD1 (5 bases). Germline lookup yields CDR1 DFQATT and CDR2 SNEGSKA (reference sequence). This CDR3 is 14 amino acids long. Trimming took off 6 bases at V and 7 bases at J, with 16 bases between the two ends. The CDR3 nucleotides are TGCAGTGCCCCCGGGGGGGATGCGAATTCACCCCTCCACTTT. This codes for CSAPGGDANSPLHF.

The chain combines TRBV19 with TRBJ2-1; D possibly matches TRBD1 or TRBD2 (5 bases each). The CDR3 loop spans 11 amino acids. From germline, CDR1 is LNHDA and CDR2 SQIVND (reference sequence). V lost 4 bases, J lost 10 bases, and 8 bases lay in between. This chain's CDR3 is CASSTRGEQFF. The CDR3 DNA reads TGTGCCAGTAGTACACGGGGCGAGCAGTTCTTC.

There are many counts of this clonotype. V gene TRBV20-1 combines with J gene TRBJ2-5, with 8 bases matching TRBD2. CDR1 is DFQATT, CDR2 SNEGSKA, per germline (reference sequence). This CDR3 has 15 residues. The CDR3 protein is CSPLPAGAQQETQYF. DNA of the CDR3: TGCAGCCCACTCCCAGCGGGGGCCCAACAAGAGACCCAGTACTTC.